These 21 T cell receptor beta chains were sequenced from one sample in a study of cytomegalovirus exposure and HLA in healthy donors (dated by TCRdb to about 2017). The library was made by the immunoSEQ multiplex PCR assay. For the multiplex PCR, a mixture combining 60 forward primers for TCR Vbeta segments and 13 reverse primers for TCR Jbeta segments was used. TCRdb retrieved this table from immuneACCESS and kept in-frame rearrangements only. Not all clones are present; in checked studies, unresolved V genes account for under half, and no reason is known for the remainder. The sample table lists about 160,000 clones, more than 80% of them with a count of one. Of the sample, around 6.7% is held by the ten largest clones. Sequenced material: PBMCs. The receptor set was obtained from a woman aged 25 to 39 in good health and CMV-seropositive.

The chain joins TRBV7-9 to TRBJ2-3, with D perhaps matching TRBD2 (6 bases). The V end lost 2 bases, the J end lost 4 bases, and 13 bases lay between the germline ends. Germline V gives CDR1 SEHNR, CDR2 FQNEAQ (reference sequence). This CDR3 is 15 amino acids long. CDR3 sequence: CASSLWAGEADTQYF. CDR3 in DNA: TGTGCCAGCAGCTTATGGGCCGGGGAGGCAGATACGCAGTATTTT. The variable domain in full, completed from reference TRBV7-9 and TRBJ2-3, reads DTGVSQNPRHKITKRGQNVTFRCDPISEHNRLYWYRQTLGQGPEFLTYFQNEAQLEKSRLLSDRFSAERPKGSFSTLEIQRTEQGDSAMYLCASSLWAGEADTQYFGPGTRLTVL.

The gene calls are TRBV10-1 and TRBJ2-1; 8 nucleotides align to TRBD1. V was clipped by 2 bases and J by 7 bases; unmatched bases: 1. CDR3 length: 13 amino acids. The germline V gene has CDR1 WNHNN and CDR2 SYGVQD (reference sequence). The DNA for the CDR3 is TGCGCCAGCAGTGAGCGGACAGGGAATGAGCAGTTCTTC. Its protein is CASSERTGNEQFF.

The CDR3 DNA follows: TGTGCCAGTATGCGCATCTCTGGAAACACCATATATTTT. It encodes CASMRISGNTIYF. This chain links TRBV19 with TRBJ1-3; D unclear. Germline V gene sequence: CDR1 LNHDA, CDR2 SQIVND (reference sequence). The CDR3 loop spans 13 amino acids. Trimming took 7 bases from V and 0 from J, leaving 7 bases between them.

The V and J genes are TRBV5-1 and TRBJ2-7; 10 bases agree with TRBD1. V was clipped by 3 bases and J by 1 base; unmatched bases: 4. The CDR3 covers 15 residues. The germline gives CDR1 SGHRS, CDR2 YFSETQ. CDR3 sequence: CASSSQGQGSYEQYF. The CDR3, as DNA: TGCGCCAGCAGCTCCCAGGGACAGGGGTCCTACGAGCAGTACTTC.

This clone has more than one count but fewer than ten. V and J are TRBV15 and TRBJ2-1, with TRBD2 matching over 8 bases. Germline CDR1 is LNHNV and CDR2 is YYDKDF (reference sequence). The CDR3 has 14 amino acids. V was clipped by 8 bases and J by 1 base; unmatched bases: 4. The CDR3 sequence is CATRGGRSYNEQFF. CDR3 coding DNA: TGTGCCACCCGGGGGGGCCGGTCCTACAATGAGCAGTTCTTC.

This clone occurred a few times. V is TRBV6-1 and J is TRBJ1-5; 7 nucleotides agree with TRBD1. Germline V gene data show CDR1 as MNHNS and CDR2 as SASEGT. The CDR3 length is 18 residues. V lost 4 bases and J lost 0; bases outside the gene matches: 12. This CDR3 reads CASSVLVGQVGSNQPQHF. CDR3 DNA: TGTGCCAGCAGTGTTTTAGTCGGACAGGTCGGTAGCAATCAGCCCCAGCATTTT.

The chain is built from TRBV5-1 and TRBJ1-1, with 8 bases that match TRBD1. Germline values: CDR1 SGHRS, CDR2 YFSETQ. This CDR3 region has 14 residues. The ends lost 0 bases at V and 4 bases at J; junction bases unmatched: 2. The DNA for the CDR3 is TGCGCCAGCAGCTTGGCCACAGGGGGCACTGAAGCTTTCTTT. It is translated as CASSLATGGTEAFF.

This chain links TRBV9 with TRBJ2-3, with 12 bases identical to TRBD2. V lost 2 bases to trimming and J lost 3 bases; unmatched junction nucleotides: 4. Germline V gene sequence: CDR1 SGDLS, CDR2 YYNGEE. The length of the CDR3 is 16 residues. CDR3 coding DNA: TGTGCCAGCAGCGTGACTAGCGGGGGCCCAACAGATACGCAGTATTTT. Translated, it gives CASSVTSGGPTDTQYF.

This chain joins TRBV7-2 and TRBJ1-1; TRBD1 agrees at 8 bases. The CDR3 has 15 residues. The germline gives CDR1 SGHTA, CDR2 FQGNSA. V was pared by 4 bases and J by 1 base, with 5 bases of the junction left unmatched. As DNA, the CDR3 is TGTGCCAGCAGCTCAGGGGGCTCTGGGAACACTGAAGCTTTCTTT. Translated: CASSSGGSGNTEAFF.

This CDR3 is CASSFSHSGNTIYF. CDR3 DNA: TGTGCCAGCAGTTTCAGTCACTCTGGAAACACCATATATTTT. The rearrangement uses TRBV28 and TRBJ1-3; D gene unclear. Germline V gene data show CDR1 as MDHEN and CDR2 as SYDVKM. The CDR3 is made up of 14 amino acids. The V gene lost 3 bases and the J gene lost 0 bases, with 6 bases spanning the gap.

CDR3 coding DNA: TGCGCCAGCAGCCTGGGTATGAACACTGAAGCTTTCTTT. Its translation: CASSLGMNTEAFF. The chain combines TRBV5-1 with TRBJ1-1, with D unresolved. The V and J ends lost 4 bases and 0 bases respectively, with 7 bases between them. The CDR3 is 13 residues long. Germline CDR1 reads SGHRS; CDR2 reads YFSETQ.

This clone has just one count. V usage is TRBV19 and J usage is TRBJ1-2; perhaps TRBD1 as D (5 bases). The CDR3 sequence is 15 residues long. CDR1 is LNHDA, CDR2 SQIVND, per germline (reference sequence). Between the trimmed V and J ends, which lost 3 bases and 4 bases, there was a span of 15 bases. Here the CDR3 reads CASSIAPTAVYGYTF. CDR3 coding DNA: TGTGCCAGTAGTATCGCGCCGACAGCAGTCTATGGCTACACCTTC.

The chain carries TRBV5-4 and TRBJ1-2, with D uncertain. Deletions cut 2 bases from V and 5 bases from J, with 7 bases between. Looked up from germline, CDR1 is SGHNT and CDR2 is YYREEE (reference sequence). The CDR3 is made up of 12 amino acids. CDR3 region: CASSFGNYGYTF. In DNA, the CDR3 is TGTGCCAGCAGCTTCGGGAATTATGGCTACACCTTC.

J is TRBJ2-7 and V is TRBV5-4; possible D gene TRBD1, 5 bases. Trimming took off 0 bases at V and 0 bases at J, with 10 bases between the two ends. The CDR3 is made up of 15 amino acids. CDR1 is SGHNT and CDR2 is YYREEE in the germline V gene (reference sequence). As DNA, the CDR3 is TGTGCCAGCAGCTTGGGCCAGGGCTTCTCCTACGAGCAGTACTTC. Translation: CASSLGQGFSYEQYF. Full variable domain (rest looked up from reference TRBV5-4 and TRBJ2-7): ETGVTQSPTHLIKTRGQQVTLRCSSQSGHNTVSWYQQALGQGPQFIFQYYREEENGRGNFPPRFSGLQFPNYSSELNVNALELDDSALYLCASSLGQGFSYEQYFGPGTRLTVT.

The CDR3, as DNA: TGTGCTACAGCTCTCCGGGGTCACAATGAGCAGTTCTTC. The encoded protein is CATALRGHNEQFF. The chain uses TRBV12-5 and TRBJ2-1, with D possibly matching TRBD2 (5 bases). Trimming took 10 bases from V and 5 from J, leaving 15 bases between them. Germline-derived CDR1 and CDR2 are LGHNT and FRNRAP. CDR3 length: 13 amino acids. The full variable domain, rest sourced from reference TRBV12-5 and TRBJ2-1, is DARVTQTPRHKVTEMGQEVTMRCQPILGHNTVFWYRQTMMQGLELLAYFRNRAPLDDSGMPKDRFSAEMPDATLATLKIQPSEPRDSAVYFCATALRGHNEQFFGPGTRLTVL.

The chain combines TRBV19 with TRBJ1-6; 8 bases map to TRBD1. V lost 5 bases and J lost 1; bases outside the gene matches: 1. Per the germline V gene, CDR1 is LNHDA and CDR2 is SQIVND (reference sequence). The CDR3 runs 15 residues. The CDR3 coding sequence is TGTGCCAGTAGTGACAGGGGATCCTATAATTCACCCCTCCACTTT. Amino acid sequence: CASSDRGSYNSPLHF.

This clone was picked up a small number of times. V usage is TRBV9 and J usage is TRBJ1-1; D gene unclear. CDR3 size: 13 residues. Germline values: CDR1 SGDLS, CDR2 YYNGEE. Trimming left V 2 bases short and J 11 bases short, with 16 bases between. CDR3 bases: TGTGCCAGCAGCGTTTCCCCATGGGTGGGCGCTTTCTTT. This translates into CASSVSPWVGAFF.

The rearrangement links TRBV4-1 to TRBJ2-5; a weak D match, TRBD1 (5 bases). CDR1 is MGHRA and CDR2 is YSYEKL in the germline V gene. CDR3 length: 14 amino acids. V was trimmed by 1 base and J by 3 bases, leaving 9 bases between them. The CDR3 region has the DNA TGCGCCAGCAGCCAAGTTCAGACAGAAGAGACCCAGTACTTC. This sequence encodes CASSQVQTEETQYF.

This sequence joins TRBV5-6 and TRBJ1-1; tentatively, D is TRBD1 (5 bases). Per the germline V gene, CDR1 is SGHDT and CDR2 is YYEEEE. CDR3 length equals 16 residues. Trimming took off 4 bases at V and 4 bases at J, with 20 bases between the two ends. As DNA, the CDR3 is TGTGCCAGCAGCAGCACTGTCCGGGGGAAAGGCACTGAAGCTTTCTTT. This encodes CASSSTVRGKGTEAFF.

This rearrangement joins TRBV25-1 to TRBJ1-4; no reliable D call. The V gene's germline CDR1 is MGHDK and CDR2 SYGVNS. This CDR3 comprises 16 residues. The V and J ends lost 0 bases and 0 bases respectively, with 8 bases between them. The CDR3 DNA reads as TGTGCCAGCAGTGAATATCTAGATGCAACTAATGAAAAACTGTTTTTT. Protein sequence: CASSEYLDATNEKLFF.

This chain joins TRBV2 and TRBJ2-2, with 9 bases matching TRBD1. Germline values: CDR1 SNHLY, CDR2 FYNNEI. Germline trimming cut 4 bases from V and 5 bases from J; bases unmatched to any gene: 17. CDR3 size: 19 residues. Written as DNA, the CDR3 is TGTGCCAGCAGTGGGGTAACCGGGACAGGGAACATTAGAACCGGGGAGCTGTTTTTT. This gives the protein CASSGVTGTGNIRTGELFF. Drawing the rest from reference TRBV2 and TRBJ2-2, the complete variable domain is EPEVTQTPSHQVTQMGQEVILRCVPISNHLYFYWYRQILGQKVEFLVSFYNNEISEKSEIFDDQFSVERPDGSNFTLKIRSTKLEDSAMYFCASSGVTGTGNIRTGELFFGEGSRLTVL.